This T cell receptor (beta chain) derives from a study of blood T cell repertoires in COVID-19. Study summary: Collection of acute and convalescent COVID-19 samples took place in the United States, Italy and Spain.

Assay: immunoSEQ multiplex PCR; the TCRdb copy retains only in-frame clones and omits some. The repertoire holds 250,000 to 350,000 clones, with 85% as singletons. Participant ages covered about 18 to 89 years across 25 or so US areas. Two consecutive negative NP/OP PCR tests, clearance, or resolved symptoms defined Cohort 3 recovery. Sequencing input: PBMCs or T cells enriched from blood (not recorded which). This receptor was identified in a woman in her forties or fifties who had recovered from COVID-19.

The CDR3 is CASSKDHGRPPDEQYF. The CDR3 DNA sequence: TGTGCCAGCAGCAAAGATCACGGCAGGCCCCCAGATGAGCAGTACTTC. This chain uses TRBV21-1 with TRBJ2-7; TRBD1, the table's D call, was not compared with the DNA. TRBV21-1 is a listed pseudogene. The length of the CDR3 is 16 residues.